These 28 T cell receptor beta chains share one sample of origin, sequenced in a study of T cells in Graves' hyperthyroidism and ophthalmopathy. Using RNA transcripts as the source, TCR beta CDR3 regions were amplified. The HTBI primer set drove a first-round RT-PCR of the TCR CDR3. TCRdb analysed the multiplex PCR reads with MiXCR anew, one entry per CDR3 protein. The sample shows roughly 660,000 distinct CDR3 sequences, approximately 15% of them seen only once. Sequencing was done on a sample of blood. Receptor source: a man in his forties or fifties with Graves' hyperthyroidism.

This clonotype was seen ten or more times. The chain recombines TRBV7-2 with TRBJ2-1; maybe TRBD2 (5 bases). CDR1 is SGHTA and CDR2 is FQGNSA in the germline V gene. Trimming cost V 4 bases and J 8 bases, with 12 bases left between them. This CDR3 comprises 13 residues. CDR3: CASSSTISDEQFF. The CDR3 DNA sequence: TGTGCCAGCAGCTCCACGATTAGCGATGAGCAGTTCTTC.

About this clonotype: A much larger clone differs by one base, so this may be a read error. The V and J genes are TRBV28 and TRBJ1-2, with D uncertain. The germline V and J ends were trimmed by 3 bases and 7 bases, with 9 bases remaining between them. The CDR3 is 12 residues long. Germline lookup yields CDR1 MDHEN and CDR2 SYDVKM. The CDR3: CASSFQTVGYTF. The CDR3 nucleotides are TGTGCCAGCAGTTTCCAAACCGTTGGCTACACCTTC.

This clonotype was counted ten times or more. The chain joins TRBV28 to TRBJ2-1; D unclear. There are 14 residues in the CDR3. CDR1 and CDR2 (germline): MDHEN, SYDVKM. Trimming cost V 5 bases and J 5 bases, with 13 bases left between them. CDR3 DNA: TGTGCCAGCAGTCCCCGTTTTTCCCACAATGAGCAGTTCTTC. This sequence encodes CASSPRFSHNEQFF.

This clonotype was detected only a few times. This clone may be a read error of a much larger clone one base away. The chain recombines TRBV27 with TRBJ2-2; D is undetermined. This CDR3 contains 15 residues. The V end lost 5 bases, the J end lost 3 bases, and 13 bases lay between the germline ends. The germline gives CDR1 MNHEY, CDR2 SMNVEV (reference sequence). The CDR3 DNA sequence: TGTGCCAGCAGTGATTTGGACCGGGACACCGGGGAGCTGTTTTTT. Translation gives CASSDLDRDTGELFF.

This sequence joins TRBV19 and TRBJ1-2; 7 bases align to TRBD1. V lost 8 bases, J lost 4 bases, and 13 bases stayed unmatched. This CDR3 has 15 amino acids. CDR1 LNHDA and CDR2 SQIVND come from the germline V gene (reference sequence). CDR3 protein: CASYPVDRAGYGYTF. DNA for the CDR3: TGTGCCAGTTATCCCGTCGACAGGGCCGGCTATGGCTACACCTTC.

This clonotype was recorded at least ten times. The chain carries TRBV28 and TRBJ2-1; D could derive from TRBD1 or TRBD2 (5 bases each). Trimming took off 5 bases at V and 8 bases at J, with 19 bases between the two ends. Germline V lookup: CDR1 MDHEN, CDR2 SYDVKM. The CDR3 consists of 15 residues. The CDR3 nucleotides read TGTGCCAGCAGTCCTCACGGGGCCTTCGGCGATGAGCAGTTCTTC. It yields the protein CASSPHGAFGDEQFF.

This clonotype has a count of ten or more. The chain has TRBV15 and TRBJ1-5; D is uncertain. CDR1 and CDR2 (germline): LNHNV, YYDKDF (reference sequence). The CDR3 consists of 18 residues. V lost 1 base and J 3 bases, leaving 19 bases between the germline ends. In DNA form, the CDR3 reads TGTGCCACCAGCAGAGGTGAGGCCGGACGGCCAATCAATCAGCCCCAGCATTTT. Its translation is CATSRGEAGRPINQPQHF.

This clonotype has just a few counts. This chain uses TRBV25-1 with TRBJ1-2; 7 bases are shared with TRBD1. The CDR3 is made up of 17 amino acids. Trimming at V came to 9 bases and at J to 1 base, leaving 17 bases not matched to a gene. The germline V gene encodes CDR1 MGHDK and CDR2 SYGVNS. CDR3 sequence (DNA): TGTGCCAGTTCAGGGACAGATCTGGATTTTCTTAACTATGGCTACACCTTC. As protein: CASSGTDLDFLNYGYTF.

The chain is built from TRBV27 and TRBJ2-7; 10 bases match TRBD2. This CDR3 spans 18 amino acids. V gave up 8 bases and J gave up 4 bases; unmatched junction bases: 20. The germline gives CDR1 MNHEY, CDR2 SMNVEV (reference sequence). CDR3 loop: CASSPPGRLAGGSYEQYF. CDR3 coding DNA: TGTGCCAGCTCACCACCTGGTAGACTAGCGGGCGGTTCGTACGAGCAGTACTTC.

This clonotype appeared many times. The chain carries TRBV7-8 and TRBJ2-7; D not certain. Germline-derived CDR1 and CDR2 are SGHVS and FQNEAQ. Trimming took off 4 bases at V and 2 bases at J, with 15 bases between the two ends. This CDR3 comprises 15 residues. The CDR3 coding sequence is TGTGCCAGCAGCTCGCCCCTACAGAGCACCTACGAGCAGTACTTC. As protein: CASSSPLQSTYEQYF.

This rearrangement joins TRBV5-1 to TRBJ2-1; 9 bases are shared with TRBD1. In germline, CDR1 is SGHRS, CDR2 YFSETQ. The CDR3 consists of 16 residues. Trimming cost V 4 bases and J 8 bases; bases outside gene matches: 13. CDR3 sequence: CASSPSGTGMGDEQFF. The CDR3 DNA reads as TGCGCCAGCAGCCCGTCCGGGACAGGGATGGGGGATGAGCAGTTCTTC.

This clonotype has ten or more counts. The CDR3 DNA reads TGTGCCAGCAGTTTCTTGGGACAGGGGGTTAACACTGAAGCTTTCTTT. It translates to CASSFLGQGVNTEAFF. The rearrangement links TRBV28 to TRBJ1-1; TRBD1 agrees at 11 bases. Trimming cost V 3 bases and J 2 bases; bases outside gene matches: 5. In germline, CDR1 is MDHEN, CDR2 SYDVKM. The CDR3 is 16 residues long.

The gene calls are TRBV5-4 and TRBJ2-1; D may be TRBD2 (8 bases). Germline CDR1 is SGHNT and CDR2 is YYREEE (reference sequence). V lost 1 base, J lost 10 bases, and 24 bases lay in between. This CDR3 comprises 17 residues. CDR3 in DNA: TGTGCCAGCAGCTTGAAAGTCGGGAGGGCCAGCAGGGGGGAGCAGTTCTTC. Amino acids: CASSLKVGRASRGEQFF. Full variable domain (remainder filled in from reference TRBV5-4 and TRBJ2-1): ETGVTQSPTHLIKTRGQQVTLRCSSQSGHNTVSWYQQALGQGPQFIFQYYREEENGRGNFPPRFSGLQFPNYSSELNVNALELDDSALYLCASSLKVGRASRGEQFFGPGTRLTVL.

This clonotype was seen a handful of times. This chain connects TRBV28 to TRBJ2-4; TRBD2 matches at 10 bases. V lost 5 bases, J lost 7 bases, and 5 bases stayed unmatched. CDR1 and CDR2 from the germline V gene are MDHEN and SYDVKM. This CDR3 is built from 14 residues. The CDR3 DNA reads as TGTGCCAGCAGTAAAGCGGGAGGGATGAACATTCAGTACTTC. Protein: CASSKAGGMNIQYF.

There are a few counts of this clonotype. The CDR3 sequence: CSARESPADYEQYF. DNA for the CDR3: TGCAGTGCTAGAGAGAGTCCGGCGGACTACGAGCAGTACTTC. The rearrangement joins TRBV20-1 to TRBJ2-7, with no clear D. Germline V gene sequence: CDR1 DFQATT, CDR2 SNEGSKA (reference sequence). V shed 0 bases and J shed 3 bases, with 12 bases lying between them. CDR3 size: 14 residues.

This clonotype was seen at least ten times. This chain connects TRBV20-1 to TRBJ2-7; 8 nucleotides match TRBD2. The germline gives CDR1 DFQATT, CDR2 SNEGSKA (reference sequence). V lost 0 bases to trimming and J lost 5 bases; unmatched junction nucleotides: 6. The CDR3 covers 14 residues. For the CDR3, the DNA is TGCAGTGCTAGAGATAACGGGAGGGCCGACGAGCAGTACTTC. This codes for CSARDNGRADEQYF.

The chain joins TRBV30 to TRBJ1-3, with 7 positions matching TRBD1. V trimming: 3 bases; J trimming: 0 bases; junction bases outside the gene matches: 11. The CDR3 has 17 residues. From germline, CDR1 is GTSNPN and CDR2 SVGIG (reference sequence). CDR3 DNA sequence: TGTGCCTGGAGCGTATGGGACAGATTCATCTCTGGAAACACCATATATTTT. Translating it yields CAWSVWDRFISGNTIYF.

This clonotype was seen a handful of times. The CDR3 bases are TGTGCCAGCAGTTGGACAGGGTTAAATGGCTACACCTTC. This codes for CASSWTGLNGYTF. This chain links TRBV28 with TRBJ1-2; 8 bases line up with TRBD1. CDR1 is MDHEN and CDR2 is SYDVKM in the germline V gene. V was pared by 4 bases and J by 6 bases, with 4 bases of the junction left unmatched. This CDR3 is 13 amino acids long.

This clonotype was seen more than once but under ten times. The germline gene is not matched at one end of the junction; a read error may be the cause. As DNA, the CDR3 is TGTGCCGGCAGCCCTGGGACACCAAATGAGCAGTTCTTC. Protein: CAGSPGTPNEQFF. The V gene is TRBV7-3, the J gene TRBJ2-1; maybe TRBD1 (6 bases). Germline V lookup: CDR1 SGHTA, CDR2 FQGTGA. CDR3 size: 13 residues.

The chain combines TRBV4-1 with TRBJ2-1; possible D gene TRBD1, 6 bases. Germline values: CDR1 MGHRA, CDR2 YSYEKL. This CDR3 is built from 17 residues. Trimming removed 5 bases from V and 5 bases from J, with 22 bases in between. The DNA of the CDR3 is TGCGCCAGCAGCTCGGGCTTAGTCGGACAGACAAACAATGAGCAGTTCTTC. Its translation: CASSSGLVGQTNNEQFF.

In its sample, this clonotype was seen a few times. The CDR3 nucleotides read TGTGCCAGCAGTTTTCTGGGGGACAATCAGCCCCAGCATTTT. Its protein is CASSFLGDNQPQHF. The V and J genes are TRBV28 and TRBJ1-5; D perhaps matches TRBD1 (5 bases). The CDR3 is made up of 14 amino acids. Trimming pared 3 bases from V and 3 bases from J, leaving 9 bases between. Germline CDR1 reads MDHEN; CDR2 reads SYDVKM.

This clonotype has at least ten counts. The CDR3 DNA is TGTGCCAGCAGTTTAAATAGCGGGAGGGCCGGGGAGCTGTTTTTT. This sequence encodes CASSLNSGRAGELFF. V is TRBV12-3 or TRBV12-4 and J is TRBJ2-2; 11 nucleotides match TRBD2. The CDR3 length is 15 residues. V gave up 2 bases and J gave up 6 bases; unmatched junction bases: 2.

The CDR3, as DNA: TGTGCCTGCACCCGGGACAGGGCGGGGACCCAGTACTTC. Translating gives CACTRDRAGTQYF. The chain carries TRBV30 and TRBJ2-5; 9 nucleotides agree with TRBD1. Germline assignment: CDR1 GTSNPN and CDR2 SVGIG (reference sequence). The CDR3 has 13 residues. V dropped 6 bases and J dropped 7; count of bases not matched to a gene: 9.

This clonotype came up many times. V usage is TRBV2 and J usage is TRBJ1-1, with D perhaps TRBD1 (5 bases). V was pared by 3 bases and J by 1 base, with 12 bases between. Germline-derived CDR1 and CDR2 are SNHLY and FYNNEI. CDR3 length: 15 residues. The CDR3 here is CASSDRGPWNTEAFF. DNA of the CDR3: TGTGCCAGCAGTGATCGGGGACCTTGGAACACTGAAGCTTTCTTT.

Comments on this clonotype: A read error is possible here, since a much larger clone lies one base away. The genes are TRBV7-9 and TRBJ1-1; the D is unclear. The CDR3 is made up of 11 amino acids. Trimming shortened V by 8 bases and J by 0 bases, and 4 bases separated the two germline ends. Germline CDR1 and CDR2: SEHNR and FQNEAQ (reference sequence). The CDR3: CASFLNTEAFF. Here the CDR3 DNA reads TGTGCCAGCTTTCTGAACACTGAAGCTTTCTTT.

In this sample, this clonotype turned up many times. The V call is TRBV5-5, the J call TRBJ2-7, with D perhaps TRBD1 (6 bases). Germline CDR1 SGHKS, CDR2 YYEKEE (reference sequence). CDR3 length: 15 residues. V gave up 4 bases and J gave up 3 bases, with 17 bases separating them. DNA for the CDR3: TGTGCCAGCAGCCCCGCCGGACAGTTGGGCTACGAGCAGTACTTC. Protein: CASSPAGQLGYEQYF.

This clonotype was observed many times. Here the CDR3 reads CASNSRSRLNTEAFF. The CDR3 DNA sequence: TGTGCCAGTAATTCCCGGTCCCGTCTGAACACTGAAGCTTTCTTT. V usage is TRBV19 and J usage is TRBJ1-1; D not resolved. Germline V CDR1 and CDR2: LNHDA, SQIVND (reference sequence). The germline V and J ends were trimmed by 7 bases and 0 bases, with 15 bases remaining between them. The CDR3 is 15 amino acids.

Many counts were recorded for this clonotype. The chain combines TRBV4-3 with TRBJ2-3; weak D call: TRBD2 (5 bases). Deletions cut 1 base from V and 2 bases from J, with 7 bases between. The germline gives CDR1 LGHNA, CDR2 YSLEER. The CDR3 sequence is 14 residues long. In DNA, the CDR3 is TGCGCCAGCAGCCAAGGAGGGATCACAGATACGCAGTATTTT. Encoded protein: CASSQGGITDTQYF.